The 16 T cell receptor beta chains in this list originate from one sample, sequenced in a study of blood T cell repertoires in COVID-19 (dated by TCRdb to 2020 to 2021). Receptor libraries were prepared by the immunoSEQ multiplex PCR assay. TCRdb mirrors the immuneACCESS table, restricted to in-frame sequences. Some clones are absent from its copies; in checked studies, under half trace to an unresolved V gene, and the reason for the others is unknown. Across this sample there are around 110,000 clones, with over 70% seen only once. The ten largest make up under 0.85% of the sample. The sequencing sample was made of peripheral blood. The origin of the receptors is a woman in her 70s with acute or convalescent COVID-19.

The V call is TRBV19, the J call TRBJ2-3, with TRBD2 identical over 8 bases. Germline values: CDR1 LNHDA, CDR2 SQIVND (reference sequence). V lost 6 bases to trimming and J lost 6 bases; unmatched junction nucleotides: 11. This CDR3 is 15 amino acids long. The CDR3 region is CASREAGAPSDTQYF. Here the CDR3 DNA reads TGTGCCAGTAGGGAAGCGGGGGCCCCCTCGGATACGCAGTATTTT.

The chain combines TRBV30 with TRBJ2-2, with D possibly matching TRBD1 (6 bases). This CDR3 contains 11 residues. The V end was cut by 5 bases, the J end by 7 bases, with 8 bases between. Germline V gene lookup returns CDR1 GTSNPN and CDR2 SVGIG (reference sequence). The CDR3 coding sequence is TGTGCCTGGGGGGGCGACGGGGAGCTGTTTTTT. It yields the protein CAWGGDGELFF.

The J gene is TRBJ1-4, the V gene TRBV3-1 (or the pseudogene TRBV3-2); 12 bases are shared with TRBD1. With 4 bases clipped from V and 8 bases from J, the junction kept 5 bases outside the gene matches. The CDR3 has 15 amino acids. The germline CDR1 and CDR2 sequences are LGHDT and YNNKEL (reference sequence). The CDR3 region is CASSPAGTGGEKLFF. DNA for the CDR3: TGTGCCAGCAGCCCCGCCGGGACAGGGGGCGAAAAACTGTTTTTT.

The chain uses TRBV25-1 and TRBJ2-1; tentative D call: TRBD2 (6 bases). Trimming removed 2 bases from V and 11 bases from J, with 16 bases in between. CDR3 length: 14 amino acids. Per the germline V gene, CDR1 is MGHDK and CDR2 is SYGVNS. The CDR3, as DNA: TGTGCCAGCAGTGAAGCGAACACCGGGGGAAAGCAGTTCTTC. Translated: CASSEANTGGKQFF.

The chain recombines TRBV28 with TRBJ1-5; the D is unclear. CDR1 MDHEN and CDR2 SYDVKM come from the germline V gene. The CDR3 has 12 residues. The V and J ends lost 5 bases and 4 bases respectively, with 6 bases between them. CDR3: CASSTANQPQHF. DNA of the CDR3: TGTGCCAGCAGTACAGCAAATCAGCCCCAGCATTTT.

V is TRBV9 and J is TRBJ2-3; D gene ambiguous. From germline, CDR1 is SGDLS and CDR2 YYNGEE. V was clipped by 4 bases and J by 0 bases, with 15 bases between them. This CDR3 spans 16 amino acids. The CDR3 is CASSPYLPSSTDTQYF. The CDR3 coding sequence is TGTGCCAGCAGCCCCTACCTTCCATCTAGCACAGATACGCAGTATTTT.

J is TRBJ2-3 and V is TRBV9; 13 bases line up with TRBD2. The CDR3 loop spans 16 amino acids. Germline assignment: CDR1 SGDLS and CDR2 YYNGEE. The V segment lost 4 bases and the J segment 4 bases; nucleotides outside the gene matches: 6. The DNA of the CDR3 is TGTGCCAGCAGCTCCCCGACTAGCGGGAGGCCAGATACGCAGTATTTT. Amino acids: CASSSPTSGRPDTQYF.

The rearrangement joins TRBV30 to TRBJ1-4, with unresolved D. Trimming left V 4 bases short and J 10 bases short, with 10 bases between. CDR1 and CDR2 from the germline V gene are GTSNPN and SVGIG (reference sequence). The CDR3 is made up of 11 amino acids. DNA of the CDR3: TGTGCCTGGATCGGCGGTGGAAAACTGTTTTTT. Its protein product is CAWIGGGKLFF.

This clone was recorded once. The chain links TRBV15 to TRBJ2-7; weak D call: TRBD2 (8 bases). CDR1 is LNHNV, CDR2 YYDKDF, per germline (reference sequence). Trimming left V 3 bases short and J 10 bases short, with 19 bases between. CDR3 length: 14 amino acids. CDR3 sequence (DNA): TGTGCCACCAGCAGGGTGGGACTAGGGGGCGTCCAGTACTTC. As protein: CATSRVGLGGVQYF.

The V and J genes are TRBV6-5 and TRBJ2-7, with 7 bases matching TRBD2. This CDR3 region has 15 residues. The trim removed 8 bases at V and 4 bases at J, leaving 14 bases unmatched. Germline V gene sequence: CDR1 MNHEY, CDR2 SVGAGI. This CDR3 reads CASAYGAGAWYEQYF. In DNA form, the CDR3 reads TGTGCCAGCGCCTACGGGGCGGGAGCTTGGTACGAGCAGTACTTC.

This rearrangement joins TRBV27 to TRBJ2-1; TRBD2 matches at 9 bases. The junction had 11 bases not matched to a gene; V was cut back by 4 bases and J by 10 bases. CDR3 size: 15 residues. Germline CDR1 reads MNHEY; CDR2 reads SMNVEV (reference sequence). The CDR3 DNA sequence: TGTGCCAGCAGTTCTGCGGGAGGGCCTTTGTACGAGCAGTTCTTC. This gives the protein CASSSAGGPLYEQFF.

The rearrangement joins TRBV19 to TRBJ2-1; D perhaps matches TRBD2 (5 bases). CDR3 size: 15 residues. Germline V CDR1 and CDR2: LNHDA, SQIVND (reference sequence). V was trimmed by 4 bases and J by 0 bases, leaving 10 bases between them. This CDR3 is CASSSGPSSYNEQFF. In DNA, the CDR3 is TGTGCCAGTAGTAGCGGGCCGAGCTCCTACAATGAGCAGTTCTTC.

The chain employs TRBV7-8 and TRBJ1-4, with D unresolved. CDR1 and CDR2 from the germline V gene are SGHVS and FQNEAQ. The ends were cut back, 5 bases at V and 7 bases at J, with 14 bases in the middle. This CDR3 has 14 residues. For the CDR3, the DNA is TGTGCCAGCAGCCCTGGGCCGGCGAGTGAAAAACTGTTTTTT. It codes for CASSPGPASEKLFF.

This clone was observed a single time. This chain links TRBV19 with TRBJ2-1; D is possibly TRBD2 (5 bases). Trimming left V 5 bases short and J 4 bases short, with 12 bases between. CDR3 size: 14 residues. Looked up from germline, CDR1 is LNHDA and CDR2 is SQIVND (reference sequence). The DNA for the CDR3 is TGTGCCAGTAGTCCTTTAGACTATTACAATGAGCAGTTCTTC. The encoded protein is CASSPLDYYNEQFF.

This sequence joins TRBV20-1 and TRBJ2-3; possibly TRBD2 for D (5 bases). The CDR3 runs to 11 residues. Deletions cut 5 bases from V and 2 bases from J, with 5 bases between. CDR1 and CDR2 from the germline V gene are DFQATT and SNEGSKA (reference sequence). CDR3 DNA sequence: TGCAGTGCTGGACTCACAGATACGCAGTATTTT. It codes for CSAGLTDTQYF.

This chain links TRBV6-4 with TRBJ2-6; D is undetermined. This CDR3 has 16 amino acids. Germline CDR1 reads MRHNA; CDR2 reads SNTAGT. The V end was cut by 6 bases, the J end by 0 bases, with 12 bases between. CDR3 region: CASSQARSSGANVLTF. The CDR3 DNA is TGTGCCAGCAGCCAGGCCCGAAGCTCTGGGGCCAACGTCCTGACTTTC.